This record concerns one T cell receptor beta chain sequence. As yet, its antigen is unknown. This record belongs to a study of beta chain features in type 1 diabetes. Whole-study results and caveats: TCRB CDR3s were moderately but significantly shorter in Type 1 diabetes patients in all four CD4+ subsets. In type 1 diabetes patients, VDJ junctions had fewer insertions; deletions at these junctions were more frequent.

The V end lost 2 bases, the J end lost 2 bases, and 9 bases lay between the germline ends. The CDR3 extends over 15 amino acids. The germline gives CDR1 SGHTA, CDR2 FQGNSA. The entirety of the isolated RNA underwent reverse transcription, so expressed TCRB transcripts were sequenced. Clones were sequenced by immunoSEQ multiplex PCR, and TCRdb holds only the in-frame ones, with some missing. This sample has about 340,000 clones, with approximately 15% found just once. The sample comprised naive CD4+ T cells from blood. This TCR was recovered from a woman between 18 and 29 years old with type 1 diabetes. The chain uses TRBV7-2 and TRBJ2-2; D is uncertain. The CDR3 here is CASSLMTTNTGELFF. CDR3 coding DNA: TGTGCCAGCAGCTTAATGACAACTAACACCGGGGAGCTGTTTTTT. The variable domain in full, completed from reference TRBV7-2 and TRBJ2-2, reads GAGVSQSPSNKVTEKGKDVELRCDPISGHTALYWYRQSLGQGLEFLIYFQGNSAPDKSGLPSDRFSAERTGGSVSTLTIQRTQQEDSAVYLCASSLMTTNTGELFFGEGSRLTVL.